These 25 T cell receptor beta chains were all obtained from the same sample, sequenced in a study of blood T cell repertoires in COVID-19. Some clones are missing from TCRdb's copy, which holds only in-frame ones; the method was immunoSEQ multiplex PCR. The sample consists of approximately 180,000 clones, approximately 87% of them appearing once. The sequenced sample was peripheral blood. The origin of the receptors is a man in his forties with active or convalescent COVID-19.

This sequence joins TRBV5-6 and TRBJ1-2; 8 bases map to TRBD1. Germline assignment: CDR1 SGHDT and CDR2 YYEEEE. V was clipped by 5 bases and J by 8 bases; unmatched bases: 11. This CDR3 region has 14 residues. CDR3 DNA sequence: TGTGCCAGCAGTCGACAGGGGCTGACCTCCGGCTACACCTTC. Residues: CASSRQGLTSGYTF. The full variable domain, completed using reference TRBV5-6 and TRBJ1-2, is DAGVTQSPTHLIKTRGQQVTLRCSPKSGHDTVSWYQQALGQGPQFIFQYYEEEERQRGNFPDRFSGHQFPNYSSELNVNALLLGDSALYLCASSRQGLTSGYTFGSGTRLTVV.

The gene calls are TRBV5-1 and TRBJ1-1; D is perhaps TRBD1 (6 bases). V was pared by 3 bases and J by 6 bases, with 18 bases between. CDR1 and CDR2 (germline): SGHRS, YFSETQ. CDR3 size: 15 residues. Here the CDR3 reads CASSYGQRTGSEAFF. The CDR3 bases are TGCGCCAGCAGCTATGGACAGCGGACCGGCTCTGAAGCTTTCTTT.

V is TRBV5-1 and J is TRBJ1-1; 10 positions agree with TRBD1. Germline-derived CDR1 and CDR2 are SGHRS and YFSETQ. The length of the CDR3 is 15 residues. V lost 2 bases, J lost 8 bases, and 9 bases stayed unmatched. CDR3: CASSLTPGTGVEAFF. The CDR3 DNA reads TGCGCCAGCAGCTTAACCCCTGGGACAGGGGTCGAAGCTTTCTTT.

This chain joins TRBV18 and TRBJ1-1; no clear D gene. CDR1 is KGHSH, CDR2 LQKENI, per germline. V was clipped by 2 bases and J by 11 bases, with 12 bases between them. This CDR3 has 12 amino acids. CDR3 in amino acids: CASSPLGIEAFF. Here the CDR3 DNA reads TGTGCCAGCTCACCATTGGGCATTGAGGCTTTCTTT.

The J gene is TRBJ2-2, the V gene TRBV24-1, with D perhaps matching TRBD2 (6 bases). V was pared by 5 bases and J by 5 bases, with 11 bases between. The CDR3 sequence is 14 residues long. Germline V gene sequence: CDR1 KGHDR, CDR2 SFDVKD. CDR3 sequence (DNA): TGTGCCACCAGTGTGGGAGGAGAGACCGGGGAGCTGTTTTTT. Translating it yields CATSVGGETGELFF.

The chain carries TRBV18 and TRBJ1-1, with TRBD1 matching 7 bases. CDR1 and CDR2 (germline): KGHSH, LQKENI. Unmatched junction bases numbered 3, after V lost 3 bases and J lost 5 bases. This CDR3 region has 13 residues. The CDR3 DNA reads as TGTGCCAGCTCACCCGCAGGGGGGACTGAAGCTTTCTTT. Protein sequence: CASSPAGGTEAFF.

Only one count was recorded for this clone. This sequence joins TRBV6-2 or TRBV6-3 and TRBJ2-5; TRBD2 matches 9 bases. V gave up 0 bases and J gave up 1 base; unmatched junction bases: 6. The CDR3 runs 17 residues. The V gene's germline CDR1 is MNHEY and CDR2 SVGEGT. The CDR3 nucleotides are TGTGCCAGCAGTTACTCCGTAGCGGGAGAATTCCAAGAGACCCAGTACTTC. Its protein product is CASSYSVAGEFQETQYF.

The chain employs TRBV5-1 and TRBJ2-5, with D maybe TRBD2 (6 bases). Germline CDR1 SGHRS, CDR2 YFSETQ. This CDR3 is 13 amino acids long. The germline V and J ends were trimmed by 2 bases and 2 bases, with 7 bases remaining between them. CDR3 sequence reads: CASSFGGQETQYF. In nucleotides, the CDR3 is TGCGCCAGCAGCTTTGGAGGGCAAGAGACCCAGTACTTC.

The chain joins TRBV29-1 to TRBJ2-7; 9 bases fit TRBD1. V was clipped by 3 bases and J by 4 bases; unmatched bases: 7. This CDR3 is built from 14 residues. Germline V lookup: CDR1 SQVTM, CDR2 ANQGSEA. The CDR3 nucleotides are TGCAGCGTTGAGGAGGGACAGGGCCCTTACGAGCAGTACTTC. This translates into CSVEEGQGPYEQYF.

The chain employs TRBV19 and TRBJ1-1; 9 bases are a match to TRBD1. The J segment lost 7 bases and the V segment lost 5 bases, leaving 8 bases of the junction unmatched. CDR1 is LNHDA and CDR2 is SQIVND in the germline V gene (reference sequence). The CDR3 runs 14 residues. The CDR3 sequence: CASSPDRGANEAFF. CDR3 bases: TGTGCCAGTAGTCCTGACAGGGGGGCAAATGAAGCTTTCTTT.

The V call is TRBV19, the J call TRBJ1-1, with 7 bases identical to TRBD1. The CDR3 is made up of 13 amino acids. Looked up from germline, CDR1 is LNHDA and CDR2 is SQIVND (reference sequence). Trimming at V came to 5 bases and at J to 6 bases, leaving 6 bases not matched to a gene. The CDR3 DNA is TGTGCCAGTAGTGCCCAGGGGGTGGCTGAAGCTTTCTTT. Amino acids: CASSAQGVAEAFF.

CDR3 residues: CASSLNGGGHYGYTF. In DNA form, the CDR3 reads TGTGCCAGCAGTTTAAACGGGGGGGGGCACTATGGCTACACCTTC. The V call is TRBV27, the J call TRBJ1-2; D is perhaps TRBD1 (6 bases). Germline-derived CDR1 and CDR2 are MNHEY and SMNVEV (reference sequence). CDR3 length equals 15 residues. Deletions cut 2 bases from V and 3 bases from J, with 13 bases between.

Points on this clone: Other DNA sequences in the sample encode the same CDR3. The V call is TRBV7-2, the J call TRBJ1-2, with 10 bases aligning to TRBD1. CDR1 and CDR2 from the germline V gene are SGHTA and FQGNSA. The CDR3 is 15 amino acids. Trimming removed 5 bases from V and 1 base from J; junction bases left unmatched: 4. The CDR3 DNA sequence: TGTGCCAGCAGCCCCCGGACAGGGGGTAACTATGGCTACACCTTC. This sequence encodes CASSPRTGGNYGYTF.

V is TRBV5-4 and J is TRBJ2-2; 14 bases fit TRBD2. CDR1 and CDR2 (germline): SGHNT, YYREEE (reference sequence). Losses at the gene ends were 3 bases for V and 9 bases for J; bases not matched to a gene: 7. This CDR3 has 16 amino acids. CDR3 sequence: CASSSRLAGGRWELFF. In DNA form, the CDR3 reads TGTGCCAGCAGCTCGCGACTAGCGGGGGGGCGTTGGGAGCTGTTTTTT. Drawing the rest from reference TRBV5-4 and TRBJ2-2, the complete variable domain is ETGVTQSPTHLIKTRGQQVTLRCSSQSGHNTVSWYQQALGQGPQFIFQYYREEENGRGNFPPRFSGLQFPNYSSELNVNALELDDSALYLCASSSRLAGGRWELFFGEGSRLTVL.

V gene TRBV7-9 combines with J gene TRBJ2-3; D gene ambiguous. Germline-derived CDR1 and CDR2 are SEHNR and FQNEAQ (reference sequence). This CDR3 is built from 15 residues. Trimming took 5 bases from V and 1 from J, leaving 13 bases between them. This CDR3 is CASSTEKARTDTQYF. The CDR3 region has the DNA TGTGCCAGCAGCACAGAGAAAGCCCGCACAGATACGCAGTATTTT. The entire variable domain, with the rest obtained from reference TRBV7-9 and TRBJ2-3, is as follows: DTGVSQNPRHKITKRGQNVTFRCDPISEHNRLYWYRQTLGQGPEFLTYFQNEAQLEKSRLLSDRFSAERPKGSFSTLEIQRTEQGDSAMYLCASSTEKARTDTQYFGPGTRLTVL.

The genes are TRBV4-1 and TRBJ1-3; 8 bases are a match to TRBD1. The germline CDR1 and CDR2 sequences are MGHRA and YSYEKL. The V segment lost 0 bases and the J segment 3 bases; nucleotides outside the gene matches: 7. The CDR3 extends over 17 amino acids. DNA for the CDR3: TGCGCCAGCAGCCAAGACCCGGACAGGGCTTTTGGAAACACCATATATTTT. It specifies CASSQDPDRAFGNTIYF.

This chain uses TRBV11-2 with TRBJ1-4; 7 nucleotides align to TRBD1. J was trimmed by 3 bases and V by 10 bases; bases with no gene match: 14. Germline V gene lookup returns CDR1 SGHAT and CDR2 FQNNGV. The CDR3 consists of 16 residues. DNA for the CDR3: TGTGCCACCTCCTTTGGAGGGGGCGTCGCTAATGAAAAACTGTTTTTT. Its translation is CATSFGGGVANEKLFF.

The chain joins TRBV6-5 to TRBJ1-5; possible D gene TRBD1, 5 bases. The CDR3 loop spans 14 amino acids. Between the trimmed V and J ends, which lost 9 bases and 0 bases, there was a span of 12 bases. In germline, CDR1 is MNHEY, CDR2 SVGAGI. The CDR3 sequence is CASDVTASNQPQHF. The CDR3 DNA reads TGTGCCAGTGACGTGACAGCTAGCAATCAGCCCCAGCATTTT.

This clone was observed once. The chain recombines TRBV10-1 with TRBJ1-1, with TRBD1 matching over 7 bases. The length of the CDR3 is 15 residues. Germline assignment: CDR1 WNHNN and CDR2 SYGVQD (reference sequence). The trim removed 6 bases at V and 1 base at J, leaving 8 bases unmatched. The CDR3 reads CASRFGTVPNTEAFF. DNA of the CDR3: TGCGCCAGCAGGTTCGGGACAGTCCCGAACACTGAAGCTTTCTTT.

The CDR3 reads CAIGGQGNQPQHF. CDR3 coding DNA: TGTGCCATCGGCGGGCAGGGGAATCAGCCCCAGCATTTT. This rearrangement joins TRBV10-3 to TRBJ1-5, with a tentative D call TRBD1 (6 bases). Trimming removed 8 bases at V and 4 bases at J, with 12 bases between. Germline assignment: CDR1 ENHRY and CDR2 SYGVKD. The CDR3 has 13 residues.

CDR3 sequence: CASSRATGTNEKLFF. DNA for the CDR3: TGTGCCAGCAGCCGAGCGACGGGGACTAATGAAAAACTGTTTTTT. The chain carries TRBV2 and TRBJ1-4, with unresolved D. From germline, CDR1 is SNHLY and CDR2 FYNNEI. This CDR3 comprises 15 residues. Deletions cut 6 bases from V and 2 bases from J, with 13 bases between.

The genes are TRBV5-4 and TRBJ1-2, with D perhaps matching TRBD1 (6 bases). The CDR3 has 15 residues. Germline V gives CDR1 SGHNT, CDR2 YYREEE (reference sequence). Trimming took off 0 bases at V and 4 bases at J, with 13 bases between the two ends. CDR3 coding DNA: TGTGCCAGCAGCTTGGATGGGGGCCGGAGCTATGGCTACACCTTC. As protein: CASSLDGGRSYGYTF. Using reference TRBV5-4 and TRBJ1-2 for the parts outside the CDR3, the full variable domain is ETGVTQSPTHLIKTRGQQVTLRCSSQSGHNTVSWYQQALGQGPQFIFQYYREEENGRGNFPPRFSGLQFPNYSSELNVNALELDDSALYLCASSLDGGRSYGYTFGSGTRLTVV.

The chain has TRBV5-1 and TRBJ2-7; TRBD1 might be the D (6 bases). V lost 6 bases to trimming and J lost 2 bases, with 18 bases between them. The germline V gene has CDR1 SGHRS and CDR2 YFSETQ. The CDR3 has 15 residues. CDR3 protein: CASTEGTSGPYEQYF. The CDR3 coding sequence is TGCGCCAGCACCGAAGGGACATCGGGCCCCTACGAGCAGTACTTC.

CDR3 loop: CASSITGGGMNTEAFF. The CDR3 nucleotides read TGTGCCAGCAGTATAACAGGGGGTGGGATGAACACTGAAGCTTTCTTT. This chain connects TRBV6-6 to TRBJ1-1; TRBD1 aligns across 8 bases. The CDR3 loop spans 16 amino acids. Losses at the gene ends were 5 bases for V and 0 bases for J; bases not matched to a gene: 8. CDR1 is MNHNY and CDR2 is SVGAGI in the germline V gene (reference sequence).

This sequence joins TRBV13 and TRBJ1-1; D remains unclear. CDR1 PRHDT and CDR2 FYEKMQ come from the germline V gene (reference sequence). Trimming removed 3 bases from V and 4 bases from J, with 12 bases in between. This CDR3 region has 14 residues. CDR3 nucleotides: TGTGCCAGCAGCTTCCGGGATTTATTCACTGAAGCTTTCTTT. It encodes CASSFRDLFTEAFF.